Sequencing of this TCR beta chain was carried out in a study of T cells in Graves' hyperthyroidism and ophthalmopathy. Points from the study as a whole: Blood also carried most thyroid clonotypes expanded above 0.001.

Amplified TCR beta CDR3 regions came from RNA transcripts. Using the HTBI primer set, a first-round RT-PCR was run on the TCR CDR3. TCRdb ran MiXCR on the multiplex PCR reads and lists one entry per CDR3 protein. The top ten hold about 3.5% of the sample, which has approximately 620,000 distinct CDR3 sequences, approximately 15% seen once. As for this clonotype: The antigen remains unidentified.

With V trimmed by 3 bases and J by 7 bases, 16 bases remained unmatched. Germline V gene lookup returns CDR1 MDHEN and CDR2 SYDVKM. The CDR3 sequence is 17 residues long. Clinical symptoms, serum thyroxine and TRAb, thyroid ultrasound and orbital computed tomography were used for the diagnoses. The PBMCs studied were ones that came from 10 ml fresh peripheral blood. The source of this sequence is a woman aged 35 to 49 with Graves' ophthalmopathy. V usage is TRBV28 and J usage is TRBJ2-7; 9 nucleotides agree with TRBD2. The sample taken for sequencing was blood. CDR3 amino acids: CASSLATSGPGYGEQYF. CDR3 nucleotide sequence: TGTGCCAGCAGTTTGGCGACTAGCGGCCCCGGGTACGGTGAGCAGTACTTC.